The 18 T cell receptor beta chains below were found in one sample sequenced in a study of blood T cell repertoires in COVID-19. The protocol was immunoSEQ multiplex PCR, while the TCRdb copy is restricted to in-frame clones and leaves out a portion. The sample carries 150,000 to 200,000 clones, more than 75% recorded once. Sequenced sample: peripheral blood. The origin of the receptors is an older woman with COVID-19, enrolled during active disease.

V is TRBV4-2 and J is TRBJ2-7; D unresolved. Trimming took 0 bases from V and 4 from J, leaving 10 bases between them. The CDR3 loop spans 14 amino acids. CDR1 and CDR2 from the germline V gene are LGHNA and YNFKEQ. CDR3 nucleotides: TGTGCCAGCAGCCAAGATAGAGCTAGTTACGAGCAGTACTTC. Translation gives CASSQDRASYEQYF.

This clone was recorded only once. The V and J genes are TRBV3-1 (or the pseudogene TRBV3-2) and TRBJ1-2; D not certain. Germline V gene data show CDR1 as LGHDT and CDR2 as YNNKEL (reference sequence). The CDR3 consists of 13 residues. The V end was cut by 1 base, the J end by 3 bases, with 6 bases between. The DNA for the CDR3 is TGTGCCAGCAGCCAAGTTAGAGACTATGGCTACACCTTC. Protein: CASSQVRDYGYTF.

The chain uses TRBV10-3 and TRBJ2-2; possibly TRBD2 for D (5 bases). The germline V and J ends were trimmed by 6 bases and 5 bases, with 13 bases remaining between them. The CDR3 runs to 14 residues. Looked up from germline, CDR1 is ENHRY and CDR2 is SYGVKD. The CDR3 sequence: CAIRESRGTGELFF. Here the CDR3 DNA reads TGTGCCATCAGAGAATCCAGAGGGACCGGGGAGCTGTTTTTT.

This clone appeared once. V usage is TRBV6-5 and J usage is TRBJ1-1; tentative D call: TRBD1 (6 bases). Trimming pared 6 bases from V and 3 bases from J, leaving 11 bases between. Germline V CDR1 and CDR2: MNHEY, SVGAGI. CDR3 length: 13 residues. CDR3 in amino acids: CASSPRTDTEAFF. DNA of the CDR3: TGTGCCAGCAGCCCCAGGACAGACACTGAAGCTTTCTTT.

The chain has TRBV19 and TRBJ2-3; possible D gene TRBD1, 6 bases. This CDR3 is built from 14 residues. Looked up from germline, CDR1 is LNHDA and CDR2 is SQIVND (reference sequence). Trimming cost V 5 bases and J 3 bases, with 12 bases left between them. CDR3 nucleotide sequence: TGTGCCAGTAGTTCAAGGACAGAGACAGATACGCAGTATTTT. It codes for CASSSRTETDTQYF.

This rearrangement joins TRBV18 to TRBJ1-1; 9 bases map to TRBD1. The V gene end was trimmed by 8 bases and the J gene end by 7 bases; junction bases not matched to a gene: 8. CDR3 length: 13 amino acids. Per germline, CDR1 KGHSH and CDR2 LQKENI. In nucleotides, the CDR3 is TGTGCCAGCGAAAAGGACAGGGGTAATGAAGCTTTCTTT. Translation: CASEKDRGNEAFF.

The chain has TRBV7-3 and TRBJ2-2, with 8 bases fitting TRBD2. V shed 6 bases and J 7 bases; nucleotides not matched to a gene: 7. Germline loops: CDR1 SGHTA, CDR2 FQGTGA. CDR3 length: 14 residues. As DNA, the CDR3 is TGTGCCAGCAGGAAAAGCGGGAGTGGCGGGGAGCTGTTTTTT. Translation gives CASRKSGSGGELFF. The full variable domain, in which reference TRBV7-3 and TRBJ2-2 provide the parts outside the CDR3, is GAGVSQTPSNKVTEKGKYVELRCDPISGHTALYWYRQSLGQGPEFLIYFQGTGAADDSGLPNDRFFAVRPEGSVSTLKIQRTERGDSAVYLCASRKSGSGGELFFGEGSRLTVL.

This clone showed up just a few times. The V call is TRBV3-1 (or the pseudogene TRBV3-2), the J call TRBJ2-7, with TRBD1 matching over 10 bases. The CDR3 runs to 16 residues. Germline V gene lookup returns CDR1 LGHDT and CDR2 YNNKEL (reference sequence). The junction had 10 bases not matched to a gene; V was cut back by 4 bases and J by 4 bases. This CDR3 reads CASSPSPGQGNYEQYF. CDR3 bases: TGTGCCAGCAGCCCTAGCCCGGGACAGGGGAATTACGAGCAGTACTTC.

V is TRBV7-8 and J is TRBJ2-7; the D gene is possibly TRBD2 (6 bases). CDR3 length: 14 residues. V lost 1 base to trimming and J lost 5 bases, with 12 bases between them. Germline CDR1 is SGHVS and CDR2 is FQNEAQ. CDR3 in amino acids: CASSLDLASNEQYF. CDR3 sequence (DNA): TGTGCCAGCAGCTTAGATCTAGCGTCAAACGAGCAGTACTTC.

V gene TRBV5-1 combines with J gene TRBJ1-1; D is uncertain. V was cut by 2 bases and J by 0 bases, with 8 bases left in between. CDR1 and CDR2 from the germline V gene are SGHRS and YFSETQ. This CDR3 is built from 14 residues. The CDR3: CASSFPALNTEAFF. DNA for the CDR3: TGCGCCAGCAGCTTTCCAGCGTTGAACACTGAAGCTTTCTTT. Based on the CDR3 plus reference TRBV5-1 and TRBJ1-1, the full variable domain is KAGVTQTPRYLIKTRGQQVTLSCSPISGHRSVSWYQQTPGQGLQFLFEYFSETQRNKGNFPGRFSGRQFSNSRSEMNVSTLELGDSALYLCASSFPALNTEAFFGQGTRLTVV.

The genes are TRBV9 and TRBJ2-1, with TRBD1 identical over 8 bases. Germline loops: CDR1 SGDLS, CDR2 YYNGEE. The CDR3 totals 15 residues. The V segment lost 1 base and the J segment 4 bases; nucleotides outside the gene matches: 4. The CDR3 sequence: CASSVMGQAYNEQFF. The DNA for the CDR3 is TGTGCCAGCAGCGTAATGGGACAGGCGTACAATGAGCAGTTCTTC.

Written as DNA, the CDR3 is TGTGCCAGTAGCCAGCGTCTGAACACTGAAGCTTTCTTT. This encodes CASSQRLNTEAFF. The genes are TRBV19 and TRBJ1-1, with unresolved D. Germline loops: CDR1 LNHDA, CDR2 SQIVND (reference sequence). Trimming cost V 6 bases and J 0 bases, with 8 bases left between them. The CDR3 is made up of 13 amino acids.

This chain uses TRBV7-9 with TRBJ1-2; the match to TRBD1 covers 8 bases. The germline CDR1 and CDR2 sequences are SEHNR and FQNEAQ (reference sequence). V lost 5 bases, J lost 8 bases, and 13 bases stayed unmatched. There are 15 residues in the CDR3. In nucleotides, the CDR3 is TGTGCCAGCAGCCGAGATCTTCCCACAGGGGGAGGCTACACCTTC. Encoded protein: CASSRDLPTGGGYTF.

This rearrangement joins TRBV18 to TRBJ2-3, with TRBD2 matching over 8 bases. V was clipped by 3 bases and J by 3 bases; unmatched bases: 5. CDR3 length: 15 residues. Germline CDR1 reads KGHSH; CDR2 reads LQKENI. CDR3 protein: CASSPLAGSTDTQYF. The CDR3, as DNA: TGTGCCAGCTCACCGTTAGCGGGAAGTACAGATACGCAGTATTTT. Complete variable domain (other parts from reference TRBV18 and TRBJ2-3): NAGVMQNPRHLVRRRGQEARLRCSPMKGHSHVYWYRQLPEEGLKFMVYLQKENIIDESGMPKERFSAEFPKEGPSILRIQQVVRGDSAAYFCASSPLAGSTDTQYFGPGTRLTVL.

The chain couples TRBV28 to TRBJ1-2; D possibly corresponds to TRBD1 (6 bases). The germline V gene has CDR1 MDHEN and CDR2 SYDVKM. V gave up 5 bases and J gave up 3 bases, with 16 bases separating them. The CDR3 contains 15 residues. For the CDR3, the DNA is TGTGCCAGCAGTCCCGAGGACAGCCTCCACTATGGCTACACCTTC. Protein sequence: CASSPEDSLHYGYTF.

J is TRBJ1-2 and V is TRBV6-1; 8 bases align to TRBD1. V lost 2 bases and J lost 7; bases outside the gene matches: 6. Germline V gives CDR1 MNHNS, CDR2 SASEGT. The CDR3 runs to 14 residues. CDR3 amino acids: CASSEYQGAGGYTF. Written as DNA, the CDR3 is TGTGCCAGCAGTGAATACCAGGGGGCTGGTGGCTACACCTTC.

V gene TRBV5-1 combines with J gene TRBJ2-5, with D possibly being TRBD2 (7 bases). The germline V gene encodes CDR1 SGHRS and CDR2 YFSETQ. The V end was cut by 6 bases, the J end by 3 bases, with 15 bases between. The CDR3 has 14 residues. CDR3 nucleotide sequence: TGCGCCAGCACCCGGGGGGCGACAGAAGAGACCCAGTACTTC. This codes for CASTRGATEETQYF.

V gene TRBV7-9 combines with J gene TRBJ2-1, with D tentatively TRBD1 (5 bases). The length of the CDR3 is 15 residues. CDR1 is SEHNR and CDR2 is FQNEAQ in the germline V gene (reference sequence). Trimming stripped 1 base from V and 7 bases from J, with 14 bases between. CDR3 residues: CASSLVQGGMNEQFF. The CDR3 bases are TGTGCCAGCAGCTTAGTTCAGGGTGGAATGAATGAGCAGTTCTTC.